The 11 T cell receptor beta chains listed next were all sequenced from one sample in a study of shared clonotypes between healthy human individuals. Assay: immunoSEQ multiplex PCR; the TCRdb copy retains only in-frame clones and omits some. The sample yields over 950,000 clones, 60% to 85% seen once. Material for sequencing was memory CD4+ T cells from PBMCs. Sample subset: CD45RA-negative fraction. All receptors come from a man aged 18 to 30 in good health. Some clones in this sample may be carry-over from other donors' samples.

With respect to this clone: The germline gene is not matched at one end of the junction; a read error may be the cause. The chain employs TRBV7-8 and TRBJ2-7; 7 nucleotides align to TRBD2. The germline gives CDR1 SGHVS, CDR2 FQNEAQ. The CDR3 is 13 residues long. The DNA of the CDR3 is TGTGCCAGCAGATTAGCGGGTGGTTACGAGCAGTACTTC. Its protein is CASRLAGGYEQYF.

The J gene is TRBJ1-2, the V gene TRBV7-2; 8 bases are a match to TRBD1. The CDR3 has 15 residues. Germline V gene lookup returns CDR1 SGHTA and CDR2 FQGNSA. Unmatched junction bases numbered 8, after V lost 5 bases and J lost 3 bases. CDR3 DNA sequence: TGTGCCAGCAGCATTTCCGGGACAGGCGACTATGGCTACACCTTC. It encodes CASSISGTGDYGYTF.

This clone was recorded once. The V call is TRBV2, the J call TRBJ1-3; D might be TRBD1 (5 bases). The germline gives CDR1 SNHLY, CDR2 FYNNEI. V lost 8 bases and J lost 0, with 11 bases in between. This CDR3 is built from 14 residues. CDR3 nucleotides: TGTGCCAGCTTGGGGCGGATCTCTGGAAACACCATATATTTT. Translation gives CASLGRISGNTIYF.

The chain links TRBV9 to TRBJ1-2; D call uncertain. The germline CDR1 and CDR2 sequences are SGDLS and YYNGEE. The CDR3 is 14 amino acids. V dropped 3 bases and J dropped 4 bases, with 13 bases sitting between them. CDR3 in amino acids: CASSASPGSYGYTF. CDR3 coding DNA: TGTGCCAGCAGCGCCAGTCCGGGATCCTATGGCTACACCTTC.

CDR3 amino acids: CASSQTGSTDTQYF. CDR3 DNA sequence: TGTGCCAGCAGTCAAACGGGGAGCACAGATACGCAGTATTTT. The chain uses TRBV5-4 and TRBJ2-3, with a weak D call TRBD2 (5 bases). Germline-derived CDR1 and CDR2 are SGHNT and YYREEE (reference sequence). The V and J ends lost 5 bases and 0 bases respectively, with 10 bases between them. The CDR3 length is 14 residues. The variable domain in full, completed from reference TRBV5-4 and TRBJ2-3, reads ETGVTQSPTHLIKTRGQQVTLRCSSQSGHNTVSWYQQALGQGPQFIFQYYREEENGRGNFPPRFSGLQFPNYSSELNVNALELDDSALYLCASSQTGSTDTQYFGPGTRLTVL.

A note on this clone: Other DNA sequences from this sample encode an identical CDR3 as well. V is TRBV4-2 and J is TRBJ2-7; 9 bases fit TRBD1. The V segment lost 3 bases and the J segment 6 bases; nucleotides outside the gene matches: 9. This CDR3 has 15 amino acids. CDR1 and CDR2 from the germline V gene are LGHNA and YNFKEQ. This CDR3 reads CASSQGGGQGREQYF. The CDR3 DNA follows: TGTGCCAGCAGCCAGGGCGGGGGACAGGGTCGCGAGCAGTACTTC.

A few counts support this clone. The J gene is TRBJ1-4, the V gene TRBV25-1, with D possibly matching TRBD1 (5 bases). CDR3 length equals 16 residues. Germline CDR1 and CDR2: MGHDK and SYGVNS. The ends were cut back, 3 bases at V and 0 bases at J, with 11 bases in the middle. DNA of the CDR3: TGTGCCAGCAGTGATCGACAGCGTGCAACTAATGAAAAACTGTTTTTT. Translated: CASSDRQRATNEKLFF.

This chain connects TRBV5-1 to TRBJ2-1; the D gene is possibly TRBD2 (6 bases). Trimming shortened V by 3 bases and J by 2 bases, and 18 bases separated the two germline ends. Germline V gives CDR1 SGHRS, CDR2 YFSETQ. The CDR3 has 17 residues. In nucleotides, the CDR3 is TGCGCCAGCAGCTCTGAGCGGGTGGGGAGTCCCTACAATGAGCAGTTCTTC. Protein product: CASSSERVGSPYNEQFF.

The chain carries TRBV5-1 and TRBJ2-5, with D possibly being TRBD1 (6 bases). Germline V gene data show CDR1 as SGHRS and CDR2 as YFSETQ. This CDR3 region has 14 residues. V lost 6 bases to trimming and J lost 3 bases, with 15 bases between them. The CDR3 is CASTLIQGEETQYF. In DNA, the CDR3 is TGCGCCAGCACCCTCATACAGGGTGAAGAGACCCAGTACTTC.

The V call is TRBV10-3, the J call TRBJ1-3, with D possibly being TRBD1 (5 bases). CDR3 length: 12 residues. V shed 8 bases and J shed 0 bases, with 5 bases lying between them. Germline values: CDR1 ENHRY, CDR2 SYGVKD. The chain's CDR3 is CAIQGSGNTIYF. CDR3 DNA sequence: TGTGCCATCCAGGGCTCTGGAAACACCATATATTTT.

With regard to this clone: A much larger clone lies a single base off, so this may be a read error. The sample has other DNA sequences that encode this CDR3 too. V gene TRBV5-6 combines with J gene TRBJ1-5; D unclear. V was cut by 0 bases and J by 5 bases, with 3 bases left in between. The CDR3 runs to 12 residues. CDR1 SGHDT and CDR2 YYEEEE come from the germline V gene. This CDR3 reads CASSLVDQPQHF. Here the CDR3 DNA reads TGTGCCAGCAGCTTGGTTGATCAGCCCCAGCATTTT.